The 8 T cell receptor beta chains below all came from one sample that was sequenced in a study of Graves' ophthalmopathy and Graves' hyperthyroidism. Amplifying from RNA transcripts, the study obtained TCR beta CDR3 regions. Second-round multiplex PCR came after a first-round RT-PCR that employed HTBI primers. TCRdb used MiXCR to reprocess the multiplex PCR reads, holding one entry per CDR3 protein. The table records approximately 1.2 million distinct CDR3 sequences, approximately 35% of them present only once. The sequencing input was peripheral blood or thyroid tissue (not recorded which). These receptors were collected from an adult man with Graves' hyperthyroidism.

As to this clonotype: A read error may account for a junction end that differs from germline. The chain is built from TRBV29-1 and TRBJ2-7; perhaps D is TRBD1 or TRBD2 (6 bases each). The CDR3 extends over 16 amino acids. Per the germline V gene, CDR1 is SQVTM and CDR2 is ANQGSEA. The CDR3 loop is CSVSRHGSGAGGELYF. In DNA form, the CDR3 reads TGCAGCGTTAGTAGGCACGGGTCGGGGGCCGGCGGGGAGCTGTACTTC.

The chain recombines TRBV10-2 with TRBJ2-3; 7 bases are shared with TRBD2. There are 14 residues in the CDR3. Germline CDR1 reads WSHSY; CDR2 reads SAAADI. The junction had 0 bases not matched to a gene; V was cut back by 2 bases and J by 1 base. CDR3 nucleotides: TGCGCCAGCAGTGAGGGACTAGGCACAGATACGCAGTATTTT. Translation: CASSEGLGTDTQYF.

The rearrangement links TRBV29-1 to TRBJ2-7; 8 bases match TRBD1. This CDR3 is built from 12 residues. After removal of 8 bases from V and 3 bases from J, the junction contained 6 bases not matched to a gene. Germline CDR1 is SQVTM and CDR2 is ANQGSEA. The CDR3 is CSHRDRNYEQYF. The DNA of the CDR3 is TGCAGCCACCGGGACAGGAACTACGAGCAGTACTTC.

V and J are TRBV29-1 and TRBJ2-7; weak D call: TRBD2 (6 bases). The CDR3 contains 16 residues. V lost 4 bases and J lost 0, with 19 bases in between. Germline values: CDR1 SQVTM, CDR2 ANQGSEA. Here the CDR3 DNA reads TGCAGCGTTGGACTAGGCGCTGCCGGGGACTCCTACGAGCAGTACTTC. Its protein product is CSVGLGAAGDSYEQYF.

Only a few counts were recorded for this clonotype. The chain employs TRBV7-2 and TRBJ2-7; D not resolved. The V end was cut by 2 bases, the J end by 3 bases, with 14 bases between. The CDR3 sequence is 15 residues long. CDR1 is SGHTA, CDR2 FQGNSA, per germline. Written as DNA, the CDR3 is TGTGCCAGCAGCTTATCGTCCGACGTGGGCTACGAGCAGTACTTC. It translates to CASSLSSDVGYEQYF.

The CDR3 protein is CASSSTSGRADTQYF. The CDR3 DNA is TGTGCCAGCAGCTCTACCAGCGGGAGGGCAGATACGCAGTATTTT. This chain joins TRBV7-9 and TRBJ2-3; 10 bases are a match to TRBD2. The CDR3 runs to 15 residues. Per germline, CDR1 SEHNR and CDR2 FQNEAQ (reference sequence). J gave up 4 bases and V 4 bases, and 5 bases lay outside the gene matches.

This clonotype was seen a handful of times. The DNA is omitted, as the CDR3 cannot be located on it reliably, and the CDR3 follows TCRdb's listing. The CDR3: CSATGTANYEQYFGPQHF. The chain combines TRBV20-1 with TRBJ1-5; TRBD1 is the table's D call, not checked against the DNA. The CDR3 totals 18 residues, both ends included. Germline lookup yields CDR1 DFQATT and CDR2 SNEGSKA (reference sequence).

This clonotype was found many times. V usage is TRBV2 and J usage is TRBJ1-1; D is unresolved. CDR1 SNHLY and CDR2 FYNNEI come from the germline V gene. The CDR3 has 13 amino acids. V lost 8 bases and J 0 bases, leaving 10 bases between the germline ends. The CDR3 bases are TGTGCCAGCGGTGGGGATTTGAACACTGAAGCTTTCTTT. This encodes CASGGDLNTEAFF.